Listed below are T cell receptor beta chains from one sample, sequenced in a study of T cells in Graves' hyperthyroidism and ophthalmopathy. Via MiXCR, TCRdb re-called the multiplex PCR reads, giving one row per CDR3 protein. The sample records around 99,000 distinct CDR3 sequences, roughly 15% being singletons. Sequences were obtained from blood. Receptor source: a woman aged 50 to 65 with Graves' hyperthyroidism. Both conserved end residues are part of each CDR3. The order of the fields is J gene, V gene, clone size, D gene, CDR3 DNA, CDR3 protein. The D gene is left open where the match is weak. Size is omitted from some rows. Given values are once, few, many or a class for expanded clones.

>TRBJ2-2|TRBV20-1|many|TRBD1
TGCAGTGCTAGAGATCGTGGGAGACAGGGAGACACCGGGGAGCTGTTTTTT
CSARDRGRQGDTGELFF
>TRBJ2-5|TRBV29-1|many|TRBD1
TGCAGCGTGCCCCCAACAGGGGGCAGGGAGACCCAGTACTTC
CSVPPTGGRETQYF
>TRBJ2-1|TRBV5-1|-|TRBD2
TGCGCCAGCAGCTCCGGACTAGCGGGCACCCCGGTGAGCAATGAGCAGTTCTTC
CASSSGLAGTPVSNEQFF
>TRBJ2-3|TRBV10-3|many|TRBD2
TGTGCCATCAGGACTAGCGGGAGTACAGATACGCAGTATTTT
CAIRTSGSTDTQYF
>TRBJ1-2|TRBV29-1|many|-
TGCAGCGTTGAAGTGGGTGGCTATGGCTACACCTTC
CSVEVGGYGYTF
>TRBJ2-2|TRBV28|many|TRBD2
TGTGCCAGCAGTTCGGGACTAGCGGGAGGCAACACCGGGGAGCTGTTTTTT
CASSSGLAGGNTGELFF
>TRBJ2-3|TRBV18|many|-
TGTGCCAGCTCACCACCGAACAGAGATACGCAGTATTTT
CASSPPNRDTQYF
>TRBJ2-5|TRBV28|many|-
TGTGCCAGCAGTGTCCAAGAGACCCAGTACTTC
CASSVQETQYF
>TRBJ1-5|TRBV19|many|-
TGTGCCAGTAGTCGGGAGAGCAATCAGCCCCAGCATTTT
CASSRESNQPQHF
>TRBJ2-5|TRBV2|many|-
TGTGCCACCAGTCGGAACGAGGGAGAGACCCAGTACTTC
CATSRNEGETQYF
>TRBJ1-1|TRBV20-1|many|-
TGCAGTGTAAACCGTAGGGACGGAGGGGGCACTGAAGCTTTCTTT
CSVNRRDGGGTEAFF
>TRBJ1-3|TRBV5-5|many|-
TGTGCCAGCAGCCCCAACACGGGGCTCGGAAACACCATATATTTT
CASSPNTGLGNTIYF
>TRBJ1-1|TRBV13|once|-
TGTGCCAGCAGCTTAGACAGGGAGGTCAGAGCTTTCTTT
CASSLDREVRAFF
>TRBJ1-4|TRBV4-2|-|TRBD1
TGTGCCAGCAGCCAAACGGACAGGACTAATGAAAAACTGTTTTTT
CASSQTDRTNEKLFF
>TRBJ1-1|TRBV29-1|many|-
TGCAGCGTCGCGACAGGTCGGGGCACTGAAGCTTTCTTT
CSVATGRGTEAFF
>TRBJ2-6|TRBV5-1|many|-
TGCGCCAGCAGCTTGGAGGGTACCTCTGGGGCCAACGTCCTGACTTTC
CASSLEGTSGANVLTF
>TRBJ2-2|TRBV3-1|many|-
TGTGCCAGCAGCCAAGTGGTCACCGGGGAGCTGTTTTTT
CASSQVVTGELFF
>TRBJ2-1|TRBV15|many|TRBD2
TGTGCCACCAGCAGAGTAGCGGGAGGTTTGTATGAGCAGTTCTTC
CATSRVAGGLYEQFF
>TRBJ1-4|TRBV28|-|TRBD1
TGTGCCAGCAGTGAATACAGGGGGGCTAATGAAAAACTGTTTTTT
CASSEYRGANEKLFF
>TRBJ1-6|TRBV6-1|-|TRBD1
TGTGCCAGCACCCCGGGACAGTGGTCCTATAATTCACCCCTCCACTTT
CASTPGQWSYNSPLHF
>TRBJ2-5|TRBV5-1|many|-
TGCGCCAGCAGCTCCTCCGAGGAGGTGAAGTACTTC
CASSSSEEVKYF
>TRBJ1-2|TRBV2|many|-
TGTGCCAGCAGTGAGTTTAGTTCCAGCTATGGCTACGCCTTC
CASSEFSSSYGYAF
>TRBJ2-3|TRBV20-1|many|TRBD2
TGCAGTGCTAGCCGGCGGACTAGCGGAGATACGCAGTATTTT
CSASRRTSGDTQYF
>TRBJ1-2|TRBV5-1|many|TRBD1
TGCGCCAGCACACAGGGGGCTGAATACTATGGCTACACCTTC
CASTQGAEYYGYTF
>TRBJ1-6|TRBV18|many|-
TGTGCCAGCTCACCATTGGGGGAAAATTCACCCCTCCACTTT
CASSPLGENSPLHF
>TRBJ2-2|TRBV12-3/TRBV12-4|many|TRBD1
TGTGCCAGCAGGAGGGGGCAGGGGCCGAACACCGGGGAGCTGTTTTTT
CASRRGQGPNTGELFF
>TRBJ2-2|TRBV5-1|few|TRBD2
TGCGCCAGCAGAAGGGTCGCGGGAGACACCGGGGAGCTGTTTTTT
CASRRVAGDTGELFF
>TRBJ1-2|TRBV7-6|many|-
TGTGCCAGCAGCTCCACCCTGGCCCGACTCACAGCTGGCTACACCTTC
CASSSTLARLTAGYTF
>TRBJ2-2|TRBV10-1|many|-
TGCGCCAGCAGTGTTGGGAGCGGGGAGCTGTTTTTT
CASSVGSGELFF
>TRBJ2-1|TRBV29-1|many|TRBD1
TGCAGCGTTGGAGACAGGGCCGAGCAGTTCTTC
CSVGDRAEQFF
>TRBJ2-3|TRBV11-1|-|TRBD2
TGTGCCAGCAGCTTAGGAGGACTAGCGGGAGGCGGCACAGATACGCAGTATTTT
CASSLGGLAGGGTDTQYF
>TRBJ2-1|TRBV5-5|many|-
TGTGCCAGCAGCTTGGAGGCAAGCTCCTACAATGAGCAGTTCTTC
CASSLEASSYNEQFF
>TRBJ2-1|TRBV19|-|-
TGTGCCAGTAGTATGGGTCGCCGGGACCTGAATTACAATGAGCAGTTCTTC
CASSMGRRDLNYNEQFF